This TCR beta chain was sequenced for a study of T cell responses to AZD1222 COVID-19 vaccine (dated by TCRdb to about 2021). Concerning the study at large: A total of 230 to 250 trial participants underwent TCR sequencing, of whom nearly 210 had received two doses of AZD1222 and about 26 had received two doses of the MenACWY control vaccine. Enrollment into the trials was organized by age into subgroups of 18-55, 56-69 and 70-plus years, and those subgroups contained approximately 160, 26 and 62 TCR-sequenced participants, respectively. What the work shows at the level of the full study, not this receptor alone: Vaccine-associated CD4 TCRs spanned the whole spike protein, with dominant responses in regions 160-218 and 743-854. The 56-69-year group was small, and its depth increase did not reach significance, likely because of low power. Participants were mostly white British and included more females than males, and it was suggested by the authors that clonal diversity may have been underestimated. After two AZD1222 doses, spike-specific TCR breadth and depth were significantly higher than at day 0 and than in MenACWY recipients. Conclusions about previously exposed vaccinees were limited because only a handful of AZD1222 recipients were SARS-CoV-2 seropositive at baseline. No day 14 peak-response samples were available, so repertoires were characterized only after the peak T cell response. Reportedly, close to half of the unique spike-specific TCRs recognized epitopes lying outside the regions that are mutated in the B.1.351 and B.1.1.7 variants.

The CDR3 regions of human TCRbeta chains were analyzed by immunosequencing. The authors' pipeline ran thus. Repertoire TCRs were checked for matches against a reference library of SARS-CoV-2-specific TCRs that had been generated using the MIRA antigen-specificity platform. Breadth was defined as the fraction of unique TCRs that were SARS-CoV-2-associated, and depth was defined as the fraction of total T cells that were SARS-CoV-2-associated. Using the MIRA data, each spike-specific TCR was mapped to the spike region that the TCR reacts to and placed in a CD4 or CD8 class. Log10-transformed breadth and depth values were compared by one-way ANOVA with Sidak's multiple comparisons tests. Sourced from immuneACCESS, this table was stored by TCRdb with only in-frame sequences that have V and J called. A share of the clones is absent; for the studies checked, an unresolved V gene accounts for under half, and the remainder has no known explanation. Clone size and the V and J calls come from that table; the DNA yielded D and trimming. The sample yields some 63,000 clones; roughly 89% were counted once. The biggest ten clones account for 5% to 6.5% of the sample.

The time point label of this sample denotes: about 28 days (+/-7) after the second vaccine dose. Because spike-specific TCR depth and breadth did not differ between the two schedules, AZD1222 recipients who got a second dose at roughly 4 weeks were pooled with those who got a second dose at roughly 12 weeks. Vaccinee samples came from UK trials COV001 and COV002, including a single-blind randomized controlled phase 2/3 trial of AZD1222 (ChAdOx1 nCoV-19) in healthy adults. Trial participant PBMC samples were collected at day 0 and day 28 after the second dose for TCRbeta chain sequencing. In the germline V gene (reference sequence), CDR1 corresponds to LGHDT and CDR2 to YNNKEL. The CDR3 covers 14 residues, taking in both the cysteine and the phenylalanine. Only the CDR3 DNA is retained, 42 bases long and in frame from the first base. V has 4 bases trimmed and J has 10 bases trimmed; junction bases matching no gene number 7.

As concerns this clone: No cognate antigen has been identified for it. Base qualities are missing; no much larger clone stands one base away.

The sequences come from peripheral blood, collected 28 days after the second AZD1222 dose. The source of this sequence is an adult who received the AZD1222 COVID-19 vaccine. The chain was built from TRBV3-1 (or the pseudogene TRBV3-2) and TRBJ1-6; TRBD1 aligns with 7 central bases. The bases are TGTGCCAGCAGCCGGGGACAGACTTCCTCACCCCTCCACTTT. Protein translation: CASSRGQTSSPLHF.